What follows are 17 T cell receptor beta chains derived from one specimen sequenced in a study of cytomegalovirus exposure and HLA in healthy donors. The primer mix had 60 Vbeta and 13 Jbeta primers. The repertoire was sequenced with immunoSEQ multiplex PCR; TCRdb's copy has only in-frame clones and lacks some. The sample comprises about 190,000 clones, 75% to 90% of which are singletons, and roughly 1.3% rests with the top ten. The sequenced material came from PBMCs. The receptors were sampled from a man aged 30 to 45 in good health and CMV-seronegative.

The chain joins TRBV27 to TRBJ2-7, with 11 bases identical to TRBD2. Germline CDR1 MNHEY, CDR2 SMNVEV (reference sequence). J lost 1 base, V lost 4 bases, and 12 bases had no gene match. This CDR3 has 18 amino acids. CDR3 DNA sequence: TGTGCCAGCAGTTCGAGGAGGGGGACTAGCGGTACTTCCTACGAGCAGTACTTC. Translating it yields CASSSRRGTSGTSYEQYF.

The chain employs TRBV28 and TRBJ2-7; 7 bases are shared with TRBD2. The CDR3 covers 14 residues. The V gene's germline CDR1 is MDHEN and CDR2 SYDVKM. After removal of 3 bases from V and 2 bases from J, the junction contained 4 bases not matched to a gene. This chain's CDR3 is CASSFASGTYEQYF. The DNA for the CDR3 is TGTGCCAGCAGTTTTGCTAGCGGCACCTACGAGCAGTACTTC.

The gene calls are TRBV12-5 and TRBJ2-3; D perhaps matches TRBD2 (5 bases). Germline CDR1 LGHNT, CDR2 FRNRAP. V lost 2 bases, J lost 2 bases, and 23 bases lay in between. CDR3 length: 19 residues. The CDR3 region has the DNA TGTGCTAGTGGTTTGTCTAGAAGTCGAGGACTCCCCTCCACAGATACGCAGTATTTT. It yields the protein CASGLSRSRGLPSTDTQYF.

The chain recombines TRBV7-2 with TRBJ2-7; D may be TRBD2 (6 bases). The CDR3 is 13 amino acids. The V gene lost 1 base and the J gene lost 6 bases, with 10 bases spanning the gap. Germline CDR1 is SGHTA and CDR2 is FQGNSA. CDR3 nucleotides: TGTGCCAGCAGCTTAGATGGGACTGCCGAGCAGTACTTC. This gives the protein CASSLDGTAEQYF.

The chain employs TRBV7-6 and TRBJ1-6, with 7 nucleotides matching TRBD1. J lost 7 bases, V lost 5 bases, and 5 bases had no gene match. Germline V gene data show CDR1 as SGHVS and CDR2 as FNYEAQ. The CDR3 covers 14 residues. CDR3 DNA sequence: TGTGCCAGCAGCCTACAGGGGCCAAATTCACCCCTCCACTTT. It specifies CASSLQGPNSPLHF.

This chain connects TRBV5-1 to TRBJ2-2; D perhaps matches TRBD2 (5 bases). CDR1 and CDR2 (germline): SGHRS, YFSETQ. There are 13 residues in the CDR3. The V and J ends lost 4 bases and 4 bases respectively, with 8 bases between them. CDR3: CASSTEGTGELFF. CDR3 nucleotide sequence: TGCGCCAGCAGCACAGAGGGCACCGGGGAGCTGTTTTTT.

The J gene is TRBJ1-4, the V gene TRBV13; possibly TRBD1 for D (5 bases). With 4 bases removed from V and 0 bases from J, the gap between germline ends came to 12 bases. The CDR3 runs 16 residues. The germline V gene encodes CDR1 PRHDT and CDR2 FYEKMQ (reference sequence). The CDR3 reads CASSSLGHATNEKLFF. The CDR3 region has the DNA TGTGCCAGCAGCTCGCTTGGACACGCAACTAATGAAAAACTGTTTTTT.

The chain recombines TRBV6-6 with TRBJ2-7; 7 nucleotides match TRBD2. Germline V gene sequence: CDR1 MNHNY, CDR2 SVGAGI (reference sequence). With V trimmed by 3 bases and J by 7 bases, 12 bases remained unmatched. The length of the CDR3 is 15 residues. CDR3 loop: CASSYRQLARREQYF. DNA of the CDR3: TGTGCCAGCAGTTATCGCCAACTAGCGCGGAGGGAGCAGTACTTC.

The CDR3 nucleotides read TGTGCCAGCACCGTAACTCCTAGCAATCAGCCCCAGCATTTT. It yields the protein CASTVTPSNQPQHF. The chain couples TRBV6-5 to TRBJ1-5; D gene unclear. The CDR3 has 14 amino acids. The germline V and J ends were trimmed by 7 bases and 0 bases, with 10 bases remaining between them. Per the germline V gene, CDR1 is MNHEY and CDR2 is SVGAGI.

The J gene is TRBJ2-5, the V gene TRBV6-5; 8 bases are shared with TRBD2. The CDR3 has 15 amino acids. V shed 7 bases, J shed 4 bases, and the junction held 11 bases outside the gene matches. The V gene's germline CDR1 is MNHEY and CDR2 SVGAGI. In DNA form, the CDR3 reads TGTGCCAGCACCGGGCCCGGGGGGGGCCTAGAGACCCAGTACTTC. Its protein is CASTGPGGGLETQYF.

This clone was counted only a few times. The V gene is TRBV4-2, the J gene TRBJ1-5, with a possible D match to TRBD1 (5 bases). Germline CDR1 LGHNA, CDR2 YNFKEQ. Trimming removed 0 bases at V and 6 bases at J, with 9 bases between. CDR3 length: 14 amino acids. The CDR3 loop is CASSQDRGGQPQHF. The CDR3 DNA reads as TGTGCCAGCAGCCAAGATAGGGGCGGTCAGCCCCAGCATTTT.

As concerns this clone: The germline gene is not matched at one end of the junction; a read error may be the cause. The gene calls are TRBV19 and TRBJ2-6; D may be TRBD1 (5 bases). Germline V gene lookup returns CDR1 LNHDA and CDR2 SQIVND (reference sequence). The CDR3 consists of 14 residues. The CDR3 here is CASSIRSGANGLTF. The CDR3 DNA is TGTGCCAGTAGTATACGGTCTGGGGCCAACGGCCTGACTTTC.

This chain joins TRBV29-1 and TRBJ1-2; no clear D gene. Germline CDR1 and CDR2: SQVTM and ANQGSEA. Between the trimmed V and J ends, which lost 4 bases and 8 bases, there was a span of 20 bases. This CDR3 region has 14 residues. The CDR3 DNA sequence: TGCAGCGTTGGCCTACGCCATCCCCTTCTGGGCTACACCTTC. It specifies CSVGLRHPLLGYTF.

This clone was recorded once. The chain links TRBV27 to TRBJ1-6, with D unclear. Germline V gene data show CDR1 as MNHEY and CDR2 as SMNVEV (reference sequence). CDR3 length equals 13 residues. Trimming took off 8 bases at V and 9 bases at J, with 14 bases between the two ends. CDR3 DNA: TGTGCCAGCCGAGAATACGACTTTTCACCCCTCCACTTT. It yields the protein CASREYDFSPLHF.

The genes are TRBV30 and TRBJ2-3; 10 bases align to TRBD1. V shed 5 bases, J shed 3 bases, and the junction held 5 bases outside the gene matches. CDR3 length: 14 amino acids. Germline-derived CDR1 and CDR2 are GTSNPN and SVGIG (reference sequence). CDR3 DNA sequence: TGTGCCTGGGCCTCGGGACAGGGGACAGATACGCAGTATTTT. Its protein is CAWASGQGTDTQYF. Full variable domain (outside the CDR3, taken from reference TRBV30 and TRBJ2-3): SQTIHQWPATLVQPVGSPLSLECTVEGTSNPNLYWYRQAAGRGLQLLFYSVGIGQISSEVPQNLSASRPQDRQFILSSKKLLLSDSGFYLCAWASGQGTDTQYFGPGTRLTVL.

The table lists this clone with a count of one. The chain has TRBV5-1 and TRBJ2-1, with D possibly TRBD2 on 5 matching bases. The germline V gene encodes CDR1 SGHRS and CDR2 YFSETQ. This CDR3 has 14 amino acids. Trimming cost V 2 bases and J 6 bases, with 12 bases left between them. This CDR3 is CASSFREGGNEQFF. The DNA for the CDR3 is TGCGCCAGCAGCTTCCGGGAAGGTGGCAATGAGCAGTTCTTC.

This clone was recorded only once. This chain's CDR3 is CASSSTVVFFTF. The CDR3 region has the DNA TGTGCCAGCAGCTCGACAGTGGTCTTTTTTACCTTC. The rearrangement joins TRBV28 to TRBJ1-2; tentatively, D is TRBD1 (5 bases). The CDR3 length is 12 residues. V dropped 6 bases and J dropped 14 bases, with 19 bases sitting between them. The germline V gene has CDR1 MDHEN and CDR2 SYDVKM.